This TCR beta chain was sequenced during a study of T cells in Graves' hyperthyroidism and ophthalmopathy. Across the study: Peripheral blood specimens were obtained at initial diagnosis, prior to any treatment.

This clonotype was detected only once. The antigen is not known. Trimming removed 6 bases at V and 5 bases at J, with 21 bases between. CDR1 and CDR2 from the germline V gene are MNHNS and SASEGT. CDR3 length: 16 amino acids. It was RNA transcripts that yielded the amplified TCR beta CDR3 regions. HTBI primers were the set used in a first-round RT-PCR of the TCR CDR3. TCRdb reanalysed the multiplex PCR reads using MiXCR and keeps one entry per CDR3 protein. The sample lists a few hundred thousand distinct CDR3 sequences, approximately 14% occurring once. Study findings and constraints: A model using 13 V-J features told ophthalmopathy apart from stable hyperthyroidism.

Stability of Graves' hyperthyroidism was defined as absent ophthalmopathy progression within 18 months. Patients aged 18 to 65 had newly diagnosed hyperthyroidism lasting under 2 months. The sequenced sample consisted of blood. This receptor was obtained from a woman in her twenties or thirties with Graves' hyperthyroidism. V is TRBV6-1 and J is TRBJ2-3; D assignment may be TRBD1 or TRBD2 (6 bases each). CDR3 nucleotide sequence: TGTGCCAGCAGCGACCTTAAGGGGGGTTTAGGAGATACGCAGTATTTT. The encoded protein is CASSDLKGGLGDTQYF.